These 32 T cell receptor beta chains were sequenced from one sample in a study of blood T cell repertoires in COVID-19. Produced via immunoSEQ multiplex PCR; TCRdb's table is partial and in-frame only. The sample lists 270,000 or so clones; roughly nine tenths were seen once. The source material was peripheral blood. The receptors were gathered from a woman aged 25 to 39 with COVID-19, enrolled during active disease.

This clone was picked up one time. The chain has TRBV3-1 (or the pseudogene TRBV3-2) and TRBJ1-5; D is unclear. CDR1 and CDR2 (germline): LGHDT, YNNKEL (reference sequence). V was clipped by 2 bases and J by 10 bases, with 12 bases between them. This CDR3 contains 13 residues. The CDR3 sequence is CASSQPATGPQHF. The DNA for the CDR3 is TGTGCCAGCAGCCAACCAGCGACGGGACCCCAGCATTTT.

There are a few counts of this clone. V gene TRBV18 combines with J gene TRBJ1-2; possible D gene TRBD1, 5 bases. This CDR3 comprises 14 residues. Per germline, CDR1 KGHSH and CDR2 LQKENI. The V end was cut by 2 bases, the J end by 8 bases, with 15 bases between. For the CDR3, the DNA is TGTGCCAGCTCACCATCGGGGGATTCTGGAGGCTACACCTTC. It codes for CASSPSGDSGGYTF.

The chain is built from TRBV5-1 and TRBJ2-7; the match to TRBD1 covers 9 bases. CDR3 length equals 12 residues. CDR1 SGHRS and CDR2 YFSETQ come from the germline V gene. V was pared by 4 bases and J by 9 bases, with 5 bases of the junction left unmatched. CDR3 sequence: CASSVGQGPQYF. The CDR3 region has the DNA TGCGCCAGCAGCGTAGGACAGGGGCCGCAGTACTTC.

The chain couples TRBV6-5 to TRBJ2-3, with TRBD1 as a possible D gene (5 bases). The CDR3 covers 15 residues. The germline V and J ends were trimmed by 5 bases and 1 base, with 13 bases remaining between them. Germline assignment: CDR1 MNHEY and CDR2 SVGAGI. The CDR3 DNA is TGTGCCAGCAGTCCAGGGAACCCTGGCACAGATACGCAGTATTTT. It is translated as CASSPGNPGTDTQYF.

This chain joins TRBV5-1 and TRBJ1-2; no clear D gene. V lost 4 bases to trimming and J lost 4 bases, with 11 bases between them. The CDR3 has 13 residues. Germline V gene lookup returns CDR1 SGHRS and CDR2 YFSETQ. CDR3 in amino acids: CASSPTDSYGYTF. The CDR3 nucleotides are TGCGCCAGCAGCCCAACTGACTCCTATGGCTACACCTTC.

The chain employs TRBV5-6 and TRBJ1-6; D gene uncertain. V was pared by 2 bases and J by 9 bases, with 9 bases between. CDR3 length equals 13 residues. Germline CDR1 is SGHDT and CDR2 is YYEEEE. CDR3 in DNA: TGTGCCAGCAGCTTCCCGTCGGGTTCACCCCTCCACTTT. Amino acid sequence: CASSFPSGSPLHF.

The V gene is TRBV18, the J gene TRBJ1-2; maybe TRBD1 (6 bases). The CDR3 is 17 amino acids. The germline gives CDR1 KGHSH, CDR2 LQKENI. The V end was cut by 3 bases, the J end by 3 bases, with 20 bases between. The CDR3 DNA follows: TGTGCCAGCTCACCTTCTCCGCAGGGGAGGGGGTACTATGGCTACACCTTC. Its protein is CASSPSPQGRGYYGYTF.

This chain joins TRBV29-1 and TRBJ2-3; 10 bases are shared with TRBD2. V was clipped by 8 bases and J by 2 bases; unmatched bases: 10. This CDR3 has 15 residues. The germline gives CDR1 SQVTM, CDR2 ANQGSEA. The DNA for the CDR3 is TGCAGCCTCGGGCCTAGCGGGGGCTCCACAGATACGCAGTATTTT. Translated, it gives CSLGPSGGSTDTQYF.

The chain links TRBV5-1 to TRBJ2-2; a possible D gene is TRBD2 (6 bases). CDR1 and CDR2 (germline): SGHRS, YFSETQ. Trimming took off 4 bases at V and 1 base at J, with 11 bases between the two ends. The CDR3 extends over 15 amino acids. This chain's CDR3 is CASSRGLMNTGELFF. In DNA, the CDR3 is TGCGCCAGCAGCAGGGGACTCATGAACACCGGGGAGCTGTTTTTT.

The genes are TRBV14 and TRBJ1-2; 8 bases match TRBD1. The CDR3 extends over 13 amino acids. Germline trimming cut 4 bases from V and 8 bases from J; bases unmatched to any gene: 6. Germline values: CDR1 SGHDN, CDR2 FVKESK. The CDR3, as DNA: TGTGCCAGCAGCCTTAGGACAGGGTACGGCTACACCTTC. Translating gives CASSLRTGYGYTF.

This chain connects TRBV2 to TRBJ2-7, with 11 bases aligning to TRBD2. The CDR3 sequence is 14 residues long. The germline gives CDR1 SNHLY, CDR2 FYNNEI. V trimming: 6 bases; J trimming: 2 bases; junction bases outside the gene matches: 3. CDR3 amino acids: CASSETSGAYEQYF. The CDR3 DNA reads TGTGCCAGCAGCGAGACTAGCGGGGCCTACGAGCAGTACTTC.

CDR3 residues: CASSPGGTGDGYTF. CDR3 nucleotides: TGTGCCAGTAGTCCAGGGGGGACAGGGGATGGCTACACCTTC. The rearrangement links TRBV19 to TRBJ1-2, with TRBD1 matching over 10 bases. The CDR3 covers 14 residues. Germline trimming cut 5 bases from V and 6 bases from J; bases unmatched to any gene: 6. Germline V lookup: CDR1 LNHDA, CDR2 SQIVND (reference sequence).

This chain links TRBV5-1 with TRBJ1-3; 7 bases align to TRBD1. The CDR3 covers 15 residues. V lost 0 bases to trimming and J lost 4 bases; unmatched junction nucleotides: 4. Germline CDR1 is SGHRS and CDR2 is YFSETQ. Written as DNA, the CDR3 is TGCGCCAGCAGCTTGGATACAGGGGCAGGAAACACCATATATTTT. Encoded protein: CASSLDTGAGNTIYF.

V gene TRBV15 combines with J gene TRBJ2-1, with 9 bases fitting TRBD1. The trim removed 5 bases at V and 9 bases at J, leaving 11 bases unmatched. Germline CDR1 reads LNHNV; CDR2 reads YYDKDF (reference sequence). The CDR3 sequence is 15 residues long. CDR3: CATSSSGTGNAEQFF. The CDR3 bases are TGTGCCACCAGCTCCTCCGGGACAGGGAACGCTGAGCAGTTCTTC.

This sequence joins TRBV5-4 and TRBJ1-1; possibly TRBD1 for D (6 bases). The V end was cut by 4 bases, the J end by 0 bases, with 10 bases between. The CDR3 spans 14 residues. Per germline, CDR1 SGHNT and CDR2 YYREEE (reference sequence). This CDR3 is CASSPDSLNTEAFF. CDR3 in DNA: TGTGCCAGCAGCCCGGACAGCCTGAACACTGAAGCTTTCTTT.

The chain combines TRBV5-6 with TRBJ2-7; a possible D gene is TRBD1 (6 bases). Germline V gives CDR1 SGHDT, CDR2 YYEEEE. Trimming removed 3 bases from V and 5 bases from J, with 12 bases in between. This CDR3 has 13 residues. The CDR3 spells CASSSPRGHEQYF. CDR3 sequence (DNA): TGTGCCAGCAGCTCCCCCAGGGGCCACGAGCAGTACTTC.

In its sample, this clone was seen a few times. Other DNA sequences from this sample encode an identical CDR3 as well. The chain employs TRBV5-6 and TRBJ1-5; no reliable D call. This CDR3 has 13 residues. Germline V gives CDR1 SGHDT, CDR2 YYEEEE. The germline V and J ends were trimmed by 0 bases and 4 bases, with 5 bases remaining between them. The CDR3 protein is CASSLAGNQPQHF. CDR3 nucleotide sequence: TGTGCCAGCAGCTTGGCGGGGAATCAGCCCCAGCATTTT.

The chain couples TRBV12-3 or TRBV12-4 to TRBJ1-2, with D unclear. The V end lost 4 bases, the J end lost 8 bases, and 8 bases lay between the germline ends. This CDR3 comprises 11 residues. The CDR3 DNA reads as TGTGCCAGCAGTTCCCGGTGGGGCTACACCTTC. This sequence encodes CASSSRWGYTF.

CDR3 sequence: CASSPGQGDGGYTF. The CDR3 DNA reads TGCGCCAGCAGCCCAGGACAGGGGGATGGTGGCTACACCTTC. This chain joins TRBV4-1 and TRBJ1-2; 10 positions match TRBD1. The CDR3 contains 14 residues. The germline gives CDR1 MGHRA, CDR2 YSYEKL. V dropped 4 bases and J dropped 7; count of bases not matched to a gene: 6.

CDR3 nucleotide sequence: TGCGCCAGCAGCCAAAACAGGGGCACAGATACGCAGTATTTT. Translated, it gives CASSQNRGTDTQYF. The V gene is TRBV4-1, the J gene TRBJ2-3, with D maybe TRBD1 (6 bases). The V gene's germline CDR1 is MGHRA and CDR2 YSYEKL. The CDR3 loop spans 14 amino acids. The V end was cut by 2 bases, the J end by 1 base, with 7 bases between.

The chain is built from TRBV3-1 (or the pseudogene TRBV3-2) and TRBJ1-2; 7 nucleotides agree with TRBD1. CDR1 and CDR2 (germline): LGHDT, YNNKEL (reference sequence). The J segment lost 4 bases and the V segment lost 3 bases, leaving 5 bases of the junction unmatched. This CDR3 region has 14 residues. CDR3 sequence (DNA): TGTGCCAGCAGCCACTCCCGGGACAGCTATGGCTACACCTTC. Residues: CASSHSRDSYGYTF.

The chain has TRBV28 and TRBJ1-6; no clear D gene. The germline V gene has CDR1 MDHEN and CDR2 SYDVKM. This CDR3 has 12 amino acids. V was trimmed by 6 bases and J by 8 bases, leaving 8 bases between them. The DNA of the CDR3 is TGTGCCAGCAGGTCTGGGCATTCACCCCTCCACTTT. It yields the protein CASRSGHSPLHF.

The rearrangement links TRBV5-1 to TRBJ1-1; no firm D call. Germline V lookup: CDR1 SGHRS, CDR2 YFSETQ. V lost 5 bases, J lost 1 base, and 15 bases lay in between. The CDR3 covers 15 residues. CDR3 DNA: TGCGCCAGCAGTTCGGACGGGAATCGGAACACTGAAGCTTTCTTT. It codes for CASSSDGNRNTEAFF.

The chain recombines TRBV7-9 with TRBJ2-7; no clear D gene. Trimming took 4 bases from V and 8 from J, leaving 9 bases between them. CDR3 size: 11 residues. CDR1 and CDR2 from the germline V gene are SEHNR and FQNEAQ (reference sequence). The CDR3 protein is CASSSLGQQYF. The CDR3 DNA sequence: TGTGCCAGCAGCTCGCTAGGCCAGCAGTACTTC.

The chain joins TRBV27 to TRBJ2-3, with D perhaps TRBD2 (5 bases). CDR1 and CDR2 from the germline V gene are MNHEY and SMNVEV (reference sequence). The CDR3 is 14 amino acids. V lost 5 bases, J lost 5 bases, and 14 bases lay in between. The CDR3 sequence is CASSLTGVGDTQYF. As DNA, the CDR3 is TGTGCCAGCAGTCTAACCGGGGTGGGAGATACGCAGTATTTT.

Details on this clone: This specimen includes other DNA sequences encoding the same CDR3. CDR3 protein: CASSLTENYGYTF. For the CDR3, the DNA is TGCGCCAGCAGCCTGACAGAAAACTATGGCTACACCTTC. The chain employs TRBV5-1 and TRBJ1-2; perhaps TRBD1 as D (5 bases). Trimming removed 4 bases from V and 2 bases from J, with 9 bases in between. Germline lookup yields CDR1 SGHRS and CDR2 YFSETQ. CDR3 length: 13 amino acids.

The chain recombines TRBV5-6 with TRBJ1-3; D might be TRBD1 (5 bases). The CDR3 length is 14 residues. Germline V gives CDR1 SGHDT, CDR2 YYEEEE. The V gene lost 5 bases and the J gene lost 2 bases, with 11 bases spanning the gap. CDR3 sequence: CASSPGGAGNTIYF. As DNA, the CDR3 is TGTGCCAGCAGTCCCGGGGGGGCTGGAAACACCATATATTTT.

The rearrangement uses TRBV10-3 and TRBJ2-7; unclear D gene. Deletions cut 0 bases from V and 1 base from J, with 13 bases between. Germline lookup yields CDR1 ENHRY and CDR2 SYGVKD. The CDR3 loop spans 16 amino acids. CDR3 residues: CAISESGPHTSYEQYF. As DNA, the CDR3 is TGTGCCATCAGTGAGTCTGGTCCCCACACATCCTACGAGCAGTACTTC.

The genes are TRBV3-1 (or the pseudogene TRBV3-2) and TRBJ1-3, with a tentative D call TRBD1 (5 bases). The CDR3 consists of 15 residues. The germline V and J ends were trimmed by 1 base and 4 bases, with 11 bases remaining between them. Per germline, CDR1 LGHDT and CDR2 YNNKEL (reference sequence). This CDR3 is CASSQGGGTGNTIYF. The CDR3 DNA reads TGTGCCAGCAGCCAAGGCGGGGGAACGGGAAACACCATATATTTT.

The chain uses TRBV6-2 or TRBV6-3 and TRBJ1-1, with D possibly matching TRBD1 (5 bases). The CDR3 totals 14 residues. The germline V gene has CDR1 MNHEY and CDR2 SVGEGT. Trimming removed 4 bases at V and 1 base at J, with 10 bases between. DNA for the CDR3: TGTGCCAGCAGTTGGCCGGGGGGGAACACTGAAGCTTTCTTT. Protein sequence: CASSWPGGNTEAFF.

The rearrangement uses TRBV12-3 or TRBV12-4 and TRBJ2-5, with D possibly being TRBD1 (6 bases). The CDR3 totals 11 residues. V lost 8 bases and J lost 5, with 9 bases in between. CDR3 amino acids: CASGGWETQYF. In DNA form, the CDR3 reads TGTGCCAGCGGGGGCTGGGAGACCCAGTACTTC.

V usage is TRBV27 and J usage is TRBJ2-3, with a possible D match to TRBD2 (6 bases). V lost 7 bases, J lost 2 bases, and 25 bases lay in between. Germline V gene sequence: CDR1 MNHEY, CDR2 SMNVEV (reference sequence). This CDR3 spans 18 amino acids. CDR3 amino acids: CASTPEGQGVRFTDTQYF. CDR3 in DNA: TGTGCCAGCACCCCGGAGGGGCAGGGTGTCAGGTTCACAGATACGCAGTATTTT.